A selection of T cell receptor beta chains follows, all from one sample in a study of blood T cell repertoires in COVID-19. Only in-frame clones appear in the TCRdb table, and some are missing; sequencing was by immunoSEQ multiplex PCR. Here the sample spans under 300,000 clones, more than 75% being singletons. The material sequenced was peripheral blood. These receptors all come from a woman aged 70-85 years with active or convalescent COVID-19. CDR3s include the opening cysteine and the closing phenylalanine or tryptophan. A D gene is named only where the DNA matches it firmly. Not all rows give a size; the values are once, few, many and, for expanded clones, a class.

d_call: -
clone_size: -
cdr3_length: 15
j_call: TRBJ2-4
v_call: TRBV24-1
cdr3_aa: CATSDGATDKNIQYF
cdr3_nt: TGTGCCACCAGTGATGGTGCGACAGATAAAAACATTCAGTACTTC

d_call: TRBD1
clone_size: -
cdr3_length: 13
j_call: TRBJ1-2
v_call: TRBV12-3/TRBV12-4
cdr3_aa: CASSPGTVYGYTF
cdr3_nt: TGTGCCAGCAGTCCCGGGACAGTCTATGGCTACACCTTC

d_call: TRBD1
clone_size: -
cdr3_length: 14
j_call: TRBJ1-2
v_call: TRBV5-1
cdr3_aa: CASSLGPGQTIYTF
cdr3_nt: TGCGCCAGCAGCCTCGGACCGGGACAGACTATCTACACCTTC

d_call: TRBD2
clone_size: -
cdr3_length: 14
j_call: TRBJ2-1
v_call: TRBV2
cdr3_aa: CASRTSGGSGEQFF
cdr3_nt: TGTGCCAGCAGGACTAGCGGGGGGTCGGGTGAGCAGTTCTTC

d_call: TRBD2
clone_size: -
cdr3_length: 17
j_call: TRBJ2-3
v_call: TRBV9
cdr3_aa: CASSVATAGGITDTQYF
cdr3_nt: TGTGCCAGCAGCGTAGCTACGGCGGGGGGGATCACAGATACGCAGTATTTT

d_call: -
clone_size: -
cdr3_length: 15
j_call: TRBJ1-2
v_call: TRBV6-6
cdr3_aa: CASTSTRDIWRGYTF
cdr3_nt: TGTGCCAGCACCTCGACGCGGGATATATGGCGGGGCTACACCTTC

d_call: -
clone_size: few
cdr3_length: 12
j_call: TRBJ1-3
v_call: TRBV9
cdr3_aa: CASSVAPGAIYF
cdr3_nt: TGTGCCAGCAGCGTAGCGCCAGGGGCCATATATTTT

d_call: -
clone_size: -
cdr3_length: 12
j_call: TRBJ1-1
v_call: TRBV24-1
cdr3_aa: CASQGSGTEAFF
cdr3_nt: TGTGCCTCACAGGGAAGTGGGACTGAAGCTTTCTTT

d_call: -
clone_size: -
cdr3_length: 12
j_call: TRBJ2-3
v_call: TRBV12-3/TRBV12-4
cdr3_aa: CASSFITDTQYF
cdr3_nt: TGTGCCAGCAGTTTCATTACAGATACGCAGTATTTT

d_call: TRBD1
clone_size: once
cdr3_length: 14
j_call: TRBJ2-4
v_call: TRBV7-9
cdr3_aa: CASRAGTAVNIQYF
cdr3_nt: TGTGCCAGCAGGGCCGGGACAGCGGTAAACATTCAGTACTTC

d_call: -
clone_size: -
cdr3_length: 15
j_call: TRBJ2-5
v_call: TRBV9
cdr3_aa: CASSVVGLYQETQYF
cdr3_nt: TGTGCCAGCAGCGTGGTGGGCCTGTACCAAGAGACCCAGTACTTC

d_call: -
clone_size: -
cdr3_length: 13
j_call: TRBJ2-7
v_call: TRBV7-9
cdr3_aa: CASSLRIYYEQYF
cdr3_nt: TGTGCCAGCAGCCTGCGGATCTACTACGAGCAGTACTTC

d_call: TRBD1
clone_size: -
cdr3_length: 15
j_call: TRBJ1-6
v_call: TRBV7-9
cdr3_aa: CASSQMDRIRSPLHF
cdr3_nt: TGTGCCAGCAGCCAAATGGACAGGATTCGTTCACCCCTCCACTTT

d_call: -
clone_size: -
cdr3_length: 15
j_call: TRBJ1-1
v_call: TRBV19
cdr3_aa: CASSLQALVTREAFF
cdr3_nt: TGTGCCAGTAGCTTACAGGCCCTCGTCACCCGGGAAGCTTTCTTT

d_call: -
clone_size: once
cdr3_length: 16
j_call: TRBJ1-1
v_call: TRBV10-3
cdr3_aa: CAISDRFGLMNTEAFF
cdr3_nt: TGTGCCATCAGTGACAGGTTTGGTTTGATGAACACTGAAGCTTTCTTT

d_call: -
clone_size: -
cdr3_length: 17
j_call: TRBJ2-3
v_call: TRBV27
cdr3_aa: CASSLSHGGASTDTQYF
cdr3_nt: TGTGCCAGCAGTTTATCACATGGAGGGGCGAGCACAGATACGCAGTATTTT

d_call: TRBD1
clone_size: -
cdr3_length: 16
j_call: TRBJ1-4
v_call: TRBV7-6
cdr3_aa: CASSVFGRGTNEKLFF
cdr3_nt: TGTGCCAGCAGTGTTTTCGGCAGGGGGACTAATGAAAAACTGTTTTTT

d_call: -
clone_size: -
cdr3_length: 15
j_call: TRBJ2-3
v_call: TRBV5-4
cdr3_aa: CASSFGGSRTDTQYF
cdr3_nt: TGTGCCAGCAGCTTCGGGGGTTCCCGCACAGATACGCAGTATTTT

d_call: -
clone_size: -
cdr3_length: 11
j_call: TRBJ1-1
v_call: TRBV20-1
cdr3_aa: CSAREETEAFF
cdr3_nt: TGCAGTGCTAGAGAAGAGACTGAAGCTTTCTTT

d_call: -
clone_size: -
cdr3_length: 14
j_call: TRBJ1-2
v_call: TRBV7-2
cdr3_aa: CASSLVPQSFGYTF
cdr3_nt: TGTGCCAGCAGCTTAGTCCCACAGAGCTTTGGCTACACCTTC

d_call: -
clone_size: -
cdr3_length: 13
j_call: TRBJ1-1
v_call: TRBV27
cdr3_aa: CASSLQVSTEAFF
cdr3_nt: TGTGCCAGCAGTTTACAGGTTTCCACTGAAGCTTTCTTT

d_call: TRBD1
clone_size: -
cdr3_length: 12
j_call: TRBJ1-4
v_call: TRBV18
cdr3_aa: CASSLGQGELFF
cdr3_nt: TGTGCCAGCTCCCTGGGACAGGGGGAACTGTTTTTT

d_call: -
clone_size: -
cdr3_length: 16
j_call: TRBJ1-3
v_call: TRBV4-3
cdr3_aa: CASSQGGSSSGNTIYF
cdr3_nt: TGCGCCAGCAGCCAGGGCGGGAGTTCCTCTGGAAACACCATATATTTT

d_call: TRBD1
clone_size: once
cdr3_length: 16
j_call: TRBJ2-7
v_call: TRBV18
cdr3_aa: CASSPLQGAGSYEQYF
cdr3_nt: TGTGCCAGCTCACCCTTACAGGGGGCAGGATCCTACGAGCAGTACTTC

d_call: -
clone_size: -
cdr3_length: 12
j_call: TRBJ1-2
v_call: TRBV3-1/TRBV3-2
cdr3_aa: CASSPARSAITF
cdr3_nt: TGTGCCAGCAGCCCCGCCCGAAGCGCGATCACCTTC

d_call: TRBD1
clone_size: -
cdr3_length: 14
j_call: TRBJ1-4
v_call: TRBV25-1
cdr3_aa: CASSHRGRTNKLFF
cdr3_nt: TGTGCCAGCAGTCACAGGGGCCGAACTAATAAACTGTTTTTT

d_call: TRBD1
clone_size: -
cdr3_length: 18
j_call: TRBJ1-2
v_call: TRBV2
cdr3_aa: CASSEEGARLPSHYGYTF
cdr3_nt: TGTGCCAGCAGTGAAGAGGGGGCCAGGCTCCCGTCTCACTATGGCTACACCTTC

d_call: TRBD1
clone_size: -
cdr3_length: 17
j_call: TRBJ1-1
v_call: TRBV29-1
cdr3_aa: CSVDSGRDRGWGTEAFF
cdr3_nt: TGCAGCGTTGATAGCGGCCGGGACAGGGGCTGGGGCACTGAAGCTTTCTTT

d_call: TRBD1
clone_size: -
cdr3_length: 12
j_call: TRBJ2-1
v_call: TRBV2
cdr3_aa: CASSAQGYEQFF
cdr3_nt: TGTGCCAGCAGCGCACAGGGGTACGAGCAGTTCTTC

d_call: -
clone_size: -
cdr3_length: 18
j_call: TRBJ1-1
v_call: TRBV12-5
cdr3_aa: CASGLVRKESLMNTEAFF
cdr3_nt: TGTGCTAGTGGTTTGGTACGTAAGGAGAGCCTAATGAACACTGAAGCTTTCTTT

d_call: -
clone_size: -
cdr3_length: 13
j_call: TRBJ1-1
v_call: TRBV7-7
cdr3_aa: CASSFLPGAEAFF
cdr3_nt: TGTGCCAGCAGCTTTCTCCCGGGGGCTGAAGCTTTCTTT

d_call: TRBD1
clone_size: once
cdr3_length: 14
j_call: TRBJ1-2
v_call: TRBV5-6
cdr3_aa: CASSPIDRDTGYTF
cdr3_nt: TGTGCCAGCAGCCCCATCGACAGGGACACTGGCTACACCTTC

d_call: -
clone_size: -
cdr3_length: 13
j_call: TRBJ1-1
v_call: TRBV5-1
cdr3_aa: CASTVQGAATAFF
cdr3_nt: TGCGCCAGCACCGTCCAGGGCGCCGCTACGGCTTTCTTT

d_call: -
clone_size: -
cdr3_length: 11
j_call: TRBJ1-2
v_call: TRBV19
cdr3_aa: CASSRDRSYTF
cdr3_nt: TGTGCCAGTAGTCGAGACAGAAGCTACACCTTC

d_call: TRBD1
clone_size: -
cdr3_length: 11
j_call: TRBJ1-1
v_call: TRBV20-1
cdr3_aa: CSATTGPEAFF
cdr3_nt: TGCAGTGCTACGACAGGGCCTGAAGCTTTCTTT

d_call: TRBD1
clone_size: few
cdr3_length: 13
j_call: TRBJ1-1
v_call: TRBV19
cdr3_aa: CASHRGTNTEAFF
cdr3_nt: TGTGCCAGTCACAGGGGCACGAACACTGAAGCTTTCTTT

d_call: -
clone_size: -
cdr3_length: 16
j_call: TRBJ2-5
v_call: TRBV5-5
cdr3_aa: CASSLAIGQGGGTQYF
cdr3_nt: TGTGCCAGCAGCTTGGCTATCGGGCAGGGAGGGGGGACCCAGTACTTC

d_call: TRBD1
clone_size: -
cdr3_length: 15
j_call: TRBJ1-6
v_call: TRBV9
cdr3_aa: CASSALQGASSPLHF
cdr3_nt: TGTGCCAGCAGCGCCCTACAGGGGGCCAGTTCACCCCTCCACTTT

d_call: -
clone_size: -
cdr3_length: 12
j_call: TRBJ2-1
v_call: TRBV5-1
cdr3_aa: CASSLQGVEQFF
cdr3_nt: TGCGCCAGCAGCCTCCAAGGGGTGGAGCAGTTCTTC

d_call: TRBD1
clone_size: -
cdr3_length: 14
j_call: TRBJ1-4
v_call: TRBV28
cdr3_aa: CATGRQGGYEKLFF
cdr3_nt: TGTGCCACCGGACGACAGGGGGGCTATGAAAAACTGTTTTTT

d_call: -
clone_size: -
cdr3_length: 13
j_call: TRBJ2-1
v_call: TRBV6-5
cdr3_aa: CASRASSYNEQFF
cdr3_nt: TGTGCCAGCAGGGCTAGCTCCTACAATGAGCAGTTCTTC

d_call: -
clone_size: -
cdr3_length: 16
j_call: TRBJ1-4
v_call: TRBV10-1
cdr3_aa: CASTSRVERGNEKLFF
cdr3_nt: TGCGCCAGCACCTCACGGGTGGAGCGGGGAAATGAAAAACTGTTTTTT

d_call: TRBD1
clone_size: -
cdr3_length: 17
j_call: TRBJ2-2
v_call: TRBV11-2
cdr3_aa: CASSLDAKGAWAGELFF
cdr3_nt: TGTGCCAGCAGCTTAGATGCAAAGGGGGCGTGGGCCGGGGAGCTGTTTTTT

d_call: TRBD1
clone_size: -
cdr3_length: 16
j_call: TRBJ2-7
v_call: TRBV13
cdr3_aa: CASSLGAGQGAYEQYF
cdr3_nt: TGTGCCAGCAGCTTAGGGGCCGGACAGGGCGCCTACGAGCAGTACTTC

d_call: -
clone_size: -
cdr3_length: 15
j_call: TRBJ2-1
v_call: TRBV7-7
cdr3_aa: CASSLDTGAYNEQFF
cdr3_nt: TGTGCCAGCAGCTTAGATACGGGGGCCTACAATGAGCAGTTCTTC

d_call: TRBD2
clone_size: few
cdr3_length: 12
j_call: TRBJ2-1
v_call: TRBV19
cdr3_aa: CASSVGGNEQFF
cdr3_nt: TGTGCCAGTAGTGTGGGGGGGAATGAGCAGTTCTTC

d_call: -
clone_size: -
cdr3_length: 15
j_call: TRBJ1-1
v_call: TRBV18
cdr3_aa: CASSPPISVNTEAFF
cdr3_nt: TGTGCCAGCTCACCACCGATCTCAGTGAACACTGAAGCTTTCTTT

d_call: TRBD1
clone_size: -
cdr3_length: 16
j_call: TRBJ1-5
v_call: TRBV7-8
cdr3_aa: CASSLDTGGYNQPQHF
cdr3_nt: TGTGCCAGCAGCTTAGACACAGGGGGATACAATCAGCCCCAGCATTTT